This TCR beta chain was sequenced in a study of low-dose radiotherapy and immunotherapy resistance in tumors. Overall study: A total of 6.5 Gy was given to Cohort 1 as 0.5 Gy per fraction every 2 weeks. Aspirin 300 mg was given orally each day for four cycles from cycle 1 day 1.

In the RACIN dose-escalation trial, donors got nivolumab plus ipilimumab with aspirin, cyclophosphamide and radiotherapy. Priming of first-strand cDNA relied on TRAV- and TRBV-specific primers (covering alpha and beta chains). PCR amplification of the TCRs was performed with Phusion for 20 to 25 PCR cycles, and it relied on a constant-region primer together with a V-primer adapter. By in vitro transcription, the isolated mRNA was amplified. Via MiXCR, TCRdb re-called the reads, giving one row per CDR3 protein. The table includes around 15,000 distinct CDR3 sequences, 70% detected once. There are a few counts of this clonotype. The clonotype comes from a human donor with advanced metastatic prostate, ovarian, gallbladder or colorectal cancer (not recorded which). This table probably holds off-target reads from a library built for another chain.

CDR3 residues: CASSPRDGDYNEQFF. CDR3 bases: TGTGCCAGCAGCCCACGGGACGGGGATTACAATGAGCAGTTCTTC. This rearrangement joins TRBV9 to TRBJ2-1, with D perhaps being TRBD1 or TRBD2 (5 bases each). Trimming removed 4 bases at V and 4 bases at J, with 15 bases between. Germline loops: CDR1 SGDLS, CDR2 YYNGEE. This CDR3 spans 15 amino acids.